Listed below are T cell receptor beta chains from one sample, sequenced in a study of T cell responses to AZD1222 COVID-19 vaccine. The data were produced by immunoSEQ multiplex PCR, yet TCRdb's version contains in-frame clones alone and is incomplete. The data contain nearly 95,000 clones, 75% to 90% of them singletons. Sample: peripheral blood, taken 28 days after the second AZD1222 dose. These receptors came from an adult who received the AZD1222 COVID-19 vaccine. CDR3s include the opening cysteine and the closing phenylalanine or tryptophan. The D gene is left open where the match is weak. The size entry is marked missing in some rows and otherwise reads once, few, many or a size class.

clone_size	j_call	d_call	cdr3_length	v_call	cdr3_nt	cdr3_aa
-	TRBJ2-7	-	13	TRBV20-1	TGCAGTGCTAGTACAGACACCCCCTACGAGCAGTACTTC	CSASTDTPYEQYF
-	TRBJ1-1	TRBD1	15	TRBV5-1	TGCGCCAGCAGCTTGGGGAGGACAGGGAACACTGAAGCTTTCTTT	CASSLGRTGNTEAFF
once	TRBJ2-1	-	13	TRBV10-3	TGTGCCATCAGCTCCGGGGCCCCCGATGAGCAGTTCTTC	CAISSGAPDEQFF
-	TRBJ1-1	-	12	TRBV6-5	TGTGCCAGCAGTTCTGCGACTGGCGAAGCTTTCTTT	CASSSATGEAFF
-	TRBJ2-1	TRBD2	14	TRBV7-9	TGTGCCAGCAGCCTCACTAGCGGGGGGAATGAGCAGTTCTTC	CASSLTSGGNEQFF
-	TRBJ2-2	-	13	TRBV7-3	TGTGCCAGCAGCTTAGTCCTCACCGGGGAGCTGTTTTTT	CASSLVLTGELFF
-	TRBJ2-6	-	15	TRBV7-9	TGTGCCAGCAGCTGGTCCGTTTCTGGGGCCAACGTCCTGACTTTC	CASSWSVSGANVLTF
few	TRBJ1-2	-	18	TRBV4-3	TGCGCCAGCAGCCAAGTTTGGGGACCCTTAACACCTACGTCGGGCTACACCTTC	CASSQVWGPLTPTSGYTF
few	TRBJ1-1	-	11	TRBV27	TGTGCCAGCAGTAGTGGCCTAGGAGCTTTCTTT	CASSSGLGAFF
-	TRBJ2-1	TRBD1	20	TRBV3-1/TRBV3-2	TGTGCCAGCAGCCAGTATTGGGCGCAGGGGGCATCGAGCTCCTACAATGAGCAGTTCTTC	CASSQYWAQGASSSYNEQFF
-	TRBJ2-1	-	12	TRBV5-4	TGTGCCAGCAGCTTTAGCTGGAGTGAGCAGTTCTTC	CASSFSWSEQFF
-	TRBJ2-1	-	15	TRBV5-6	TGTGCCAGCAGCCCCGACCCAAATTCCTACAATGAGCAGTTCTTC	CASSPDPNSYNEQFF
-	TRBJ1-4	-	14	TRBV20-1	TGCAGTGCTAGTTCGGGGCCCCCTAATGAAAAACTGTTTTTT	CSASSGPPNEKLFF
-	TRBJ1-2	-	16	TRBV6-5	TGTGCCAGCAGTTACTCTCGAAAGCCGCAGTGGGCTGGCTACACCTTC	CASSYSRKPQWAGYTF
-	TRBJ1-2	-	12	TRBV24-1	TGTGCCACCAGTGACGGGGTGGATGGCTACACCTTC	CATSDGVDGYTF
-	TRBJ1-6	-	16	TRBV2	TGTGCCAGCAGTGAAGCCTCTTCCCGGGGTTTCTCACCCCTCCACTTT	CASSEASSRGFSPLHF
-	TRBJ1-1	-	13	TRBV7-8	TGTGCCAGCAGCTTACTAGGGAACACTGAAGCTTTCTTT	CASSLLGNTEAFF
-	TRBJ1-6	-	15	TRBV6-5	TGTGCCAGCAGTTACCAGGGGTCCTATAATTCACCCCTCCACTTT	CASSYQGSYNSPLHF
once	TRBJ2-7	-	14	TRBV7-9	TGTGCCAGCAGCTTAGGGACAGATACCTACGAGCAGTACTTC	CASSLGTDTYEQYF
-	TRBJ1-1	-	13	TRBV7-8	TGTGCCAGCAGCTTACAGGAGTACACTGAAGCTTTCTTT	CASSLQEYTEAFF
-	TRBJ1-2	TRBD1	17	TRBV4-1	TGCGCCAGCAGCCCTGACCTTCTTACAGGGGGCCTGTATGGCTACACCTTC	CASSPDLLTGGLYGYTF
-	TRBJ2-7	-	15	TRBV4-3	TGCGCCAGCAGCCAAGAGGCCAGGGCAGGGTACGAGCAGTACTTC	CASSQEARAGYEQYF
-	TRBJ2-7	TRBD1	11	TRBV28	TGTGCCAGCAGTAAAACCGGGACAGGGTTGTTC	CASSKTGTGLF
few	TRBJ2-7	TRBD2	15	TRBV14	TGTGCCAGCAGACTTACTAGCGGGAGTATGTACGAGCAGTACTTC	CASRLTSGSMYEQYF
-	TRBJ2-5	-	11	TRBV27	TGTGCCAGCAGTTGGAGGGAGACCCAGTACTTC	CASSWRETQYF
-	TRBJ1-3	-	16	TRBV6-2/TRBV6-3	TGTGCCAGCAGTTTCCACAGGGCGCACTCTGGAAACACCATATATTTT	CASSFHRAHSGNTIYF
-	TRBJ2-5	-	13	TRBV5-1	TGCGCCAGCAGATTTACCTCCCAAGAGACCCAGTACTTC	CASRFTSQETQYF
-	TRBJ1-1	-	16	TRBV19	TGTGCCACTCTACCCAGATCCGGTAACTTAGGCACTGAAGCTTTCTTT	CATLPRSGNLGTEAFF
-	TRBJ2-3	-	16	TRBV9	TGTGCCAGCAGCGGAGACAGGGTCGGGAGAGCAGATACGCAGTATTTT	CASSGDRVGRADTQYF
-	TRBJ1-5	-	13	TRBV30	TGTGCCTGGAACCCCTATTGGAATCAGCCCCAGCATTTT	CAWNPYWNQPQHF
-	TRBJ1-1	TRBD1	13	TRBV7-2	TGTGCCAGCAGCTTAAATGACAGGGGGTTAGCTTTCTTT	CASSLNDRGLAFF
once	TRBJ2-3	-	15	TRBV6-1	TGTGCCAGCAGTGAAGAAGCGCCACGCACAGATACGCAGTATTTT	CASSEEAPRTDTQYF
-	TRBJ1-1	-	13	TRBV11-3	TGTGCCAGCAGTTACACTCAGAACACTGAAGCTTTCTTT	CASSYTQNTEAFF
-	TRBJ2-2	-	15	TRBV29-1	TGCAGCGTCTCGATAGCGGACTCGAACACCGGGGAGCTGTTTTTT	CSVSIADSNTGELFF
-	TRBJ1-5	TRBD1	16	TRBV4-2	TGTGCCAGCAGCCAAGACGGACAGGCGTTAAATCAGCCCCAGCATTTT	CASSQDGQALNQPQHF
-	TRBJ2-3	-	15	TRBV5-4	TGTGCCAGCAGCTTGGAGGAGACCACAGCAGATACGCAGTATTTT	CASSLEETTADTQYF
-	TRBJ2-5	-	11	TRBV6-1	TGTGCCAGCCTCAAACAAGAGACCCAGTACTTC	CASLKQETQYF
-	TRBJ2-1	TRBD2	13	TRBV18	TGTGCCAGCTCACAGCTAGCGGCCAATGAGCAGTTCTTC	CASSQLAANEQFF
-	TRBJ2-5	TRBD2	15	TRBV7-2	TGTGCCAGCAGCTCTACTTTGGGGGGGCAAGAGACCCAGTACTTC	CASSSTLGGQETQYF
once	TRBJ1-1	-	15	TRBV18	TGTGCCAGCTCACTCCGAAATACTGCGATGGCTGAAGCTTTCTTT	CASSLRNTAMAEAFF
-	TRBJ2-1	TRBD2	15	TRBV30	TGTGCCTGGAATACCCTAGCGGGAGTAGCAAATGAGCAGTTCTTC	CAWNTLAGVANEQFF
-	TRBJ2-3	-	16	TRBV12-5	TGTGCTAGTGGTTTGGTACGTGGGACTGCACGAGATACGCAGTATTTT	CASGLVRGTARDTQYF
once	TRBJ2-7	-	13	TRBV29-1	TGCAGCGTTGAAGACGGTACTACCTACGAGCAGTACTTC	CSVEDGTTYEQYF
-	TRBJ2-5	-	13	TRBV5-5	TGTGCCAGCAGCTTGTCTTCCCCAGAGACCCAGTACTTC	CASSLSSPETQYF
-	TRBJ1-3	-	16	TRBV3-1/TRBV3-2	TGTGCCAGCAGCTCAAGGGCGGGGGGCGCAGGAAACACCATATATTTT	CASSSRAGGAGNTIYF
few	TRBJ2-7	TRBD1	13	TRBV5-1	TGCGCCAGCAGCTACGGACAGGCCCAGGAGCAGTACTTC	CASSYGQAQEQYF
-	TRBJ2-7	-	16	TRBV28	TGTGCCAGCAGTTCCCCCGTTTACGGGGAGAACTACGAGCAGTACTTC	CASSSPVYGENYEQYF
-	TRBJ2-5	TRBD1	16	TRBV27	TGTGCCAGCAGTTCCTCCGGGACAGGGGGCTGGGAGACCCAGTACTTC	CASSSSGTGGWETQYF
-	TRBJ1-2	-	16	TRBV5-6	TGTGCCAGCAGCAGTATACAGGTTGGGGCTAACTATGGCTACACCTTC	CASSSIQVGANYGYTF
-	TRBJ2-1	-	18	TRBV25-1	TGTGCCAGCAGGGATAAACGGTCTGGCAAACAATTCGAGGATGAGCAGTTCTTC	CASRDKRSGKQFEDEQFF
-	TRBJ2-5	TRBD1	15	TRBV7-6	TGTGCCAGCAGCTTGGGGACAGGGGAGGAAGAGACCCAGTACTTC	CASSLGTGEEETQYF
-	TRBJ1-1	TRBD1	14	TRBV6-5	TGTGCCAGCAGGGGGTGGACAGGGTACACTGAAGCTTTCTTT	CASRGWTGYTEAFF
-	TRBJ2-3	TRBD2	18	TRBV5-1	TGCGCCAGCAGCTTGGCCCCACTAGCGGGAGGGCCTGGAGATACGCAGTATTTT	CASSLAPLAGGPGDTQYF
-	TRBJ1-5	-	14	TRBV6-5	TGTGCCAGCAGTTACGGTCCAGGGGTTCAGCCCCAGCATTTT	CASSYGPGVQPQHF
-	TRBJ2-7	-	16	TRBV25-1	TGTGCCAGCAGTGTAGTATCCGGGGGAAATCCCTACGAGCAGTACTTC	CASSVVSGGNPYEQYF
-	TRBJ2-2	-	18	TRBV15	TGTGCCACCAGCAGAGATCCGTTTGAAGGGGTAGGCACCGGGGAGCTGTTTTTT	CATSRDPFEGVGTGELFF
few	TRBJ2-7	TRBD2	15	TRBV7-2	TGTGCCAGCAGCCTTAGCGGGGGGGCGGCCTACGAGCAGTACTTC	CASSLSGGAAYEQYF
-	TRBJ1-1	-	14	TRBV9	TGTGCCAGCAGCGTAGGACTTGGGGACACTGAAGCTTTCTTT	CASSVGLGDTEAFF
-	TRBJ2-7	-	15	TRBV5-1	TGCGCCAGCAGCTTGGCCGGGCCGCTCTCCTACGAGCAGTACTTC	CASSLAGPLSYEQYF